The 8 T cell receptor beta chains presented below share a single source sample, sequenced in a study of control samples from healthy donors and cancer patients. Profiling relied on immunoSEQ multiplex PCR, and the TCRdb table lists in-frame clones only, not all of them. The repertoire includes around 130,000 clones, 88% of them detected once, and 3% to 3.5% sits in the top ten. The sequencing input was blood. These receptors all stem from a man in his forties or fifties in good health.

J is TRBJ2-3 and V is TRBV18; TRBD1 matches 7 bases. The CDR3 has 14 residues. The trim removed 3 bases at V and 2 bases at J, leaving 2 bases unmatched. The germline CDR1 and CDR2 sequences are KGHSH and LQKENI. The DNA for the CDR3 is TGTGCCAGCTCACCGGGACAGATCACAGATACGCAGTATTTT. It is translated as CASSPGQITDTQYF.

This clone was counted a single time. V is TRBV5-6 and J is TRBJ2-7, with 7 nucleotides matching TRBD2. The CDR3 totals 16 residues. The trim removed 0 bases at V and 5 bases at J, leaving 11 bases unmatched. CDR1 and CDR2 from the germline V gene are SGHDT and YYEEEE. The CDR3 nucleotides read TGTGCCAGCAGCTTGGATATGGGGGGGTTAGGACACGAGCAGTACTTC. Amino acids: CASSLDMGGLGHEQYF.

The V and J genes are TRBV7-9 and TRBJ1-1, with D unresolved. Trimming left V 2 bases short and J 8 bases short, with 12 bases between. The germline V gene has CDR1 SEHNR and CDR2 FQNEAQ (reference sequence). This CDR3 is built from 13 residues. The CDR3 region has the DNA TGTGCCAGCAGCTTAATAGTATTCGAGGAAGCTTTCTTT. This encodes CASSLIVFEEAFF.

V usage is TRBV7-2 and J usage is TRBJ2-2; D is unclear. The CDR3 length is 13 residues. In germline, CDR1 is SGHTA, CDR2 FQGNSA. V lost 2 bases to trimming and J lost 4 bases, with 5 bases between them. The CDR3 sequence is CASSLFPTGELFF. CDR3 nucleotides: TGTGCCAGCAGCTTATTCCCCACCGGGGAGCTGTTTTTT.

This clone was seen a single time. The chain has TRBV27 and TRBJ1-6, with D possibly being TRBD1 (6 bases). V lost 6 bases, J lost 4 bases, and 13 bases lay in between. The CDR3 covers 15 residues. CDR1 and CDR2 (germline): MNHEY, SMNVEV (reference sequence). CDR3 nucleotides: TGTGCCAGCAGCACCGGGACAACTTATAATTCACCCCTCCACTTT. It is translated as CASSTGTTYNSPLHF.

The chain employs TRBV7-9 and TRBJ2-5, with D perhaps TRBD1 (5 bases). The CDR3 is 14 residues long. Trimming removed 5 bases from V and 5 bases from J, with 15 bases in between. The germline V gene encodes CDR1 SEHNR and CDR2 FQNEAQ (reference sequence). The CDR3 bases are TGTGCCAGCAGCCCTGCAGGGTTCCGGGAGACCCAGTACTTC. It yields the protein CASSPAGFRETQYF.

The chain is built from TRBV6-2 or TRBV6-3 and TRBJ2-1; 7 positions agree with TRBD2. CDR1 and CDR2 (germline): MNHEY, SVGEGT. V was clipped by 6 bases and J by 7 bases; unmatched bases: 12. The length of the CDR3 is 15 residues. The CDR3 spells CASSVGGLSRNEQFF. The CDR3 nucleotides are TGTGCCAGCAGCGTGGGGGGACTATCCAGGAATGAGCAGTTCTTC.

The chain employs TRBV2 and TRBJ1-4; D might be TRBD1 (5 bases). Germline lookup yields CDR1 SNHLY and CDR2 FYNNEI. This CDR3 has 14 residues. Trimming removed 3 bases from V and 8 bases from J, with 13 bases in between. CDR3: CASSDLRGAEKLFF. As DNA, the CDR3 is TGTGCCAGCAGTGACTTGAGGGGCGCCGAAAAACTGTTTTTT.